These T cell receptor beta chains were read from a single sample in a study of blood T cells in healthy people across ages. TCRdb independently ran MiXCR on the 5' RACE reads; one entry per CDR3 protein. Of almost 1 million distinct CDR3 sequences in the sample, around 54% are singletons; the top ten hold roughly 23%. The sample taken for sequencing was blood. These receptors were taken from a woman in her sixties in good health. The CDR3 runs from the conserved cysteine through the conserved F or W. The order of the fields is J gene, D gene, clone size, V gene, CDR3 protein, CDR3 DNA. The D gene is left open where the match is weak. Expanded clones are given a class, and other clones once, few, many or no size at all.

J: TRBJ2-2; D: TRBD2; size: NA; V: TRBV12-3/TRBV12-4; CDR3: CASSPRLATGELFF; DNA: TGTGCCAGCAGTCCCCGACTAGCTACCGGGGAGCTGTTTTTT
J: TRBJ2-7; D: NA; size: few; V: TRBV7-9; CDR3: CASSLSERYEQYF; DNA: TGTGCCAGCAGCTTATCCGAGCGCTACGAGCAGTACTTC
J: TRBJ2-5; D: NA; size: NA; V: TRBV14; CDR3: CASSQSEPGRETQYF; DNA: TGTGCCAGCAGCCAATCGGAACCCGGCAGGGAGACCCAGTACTTC
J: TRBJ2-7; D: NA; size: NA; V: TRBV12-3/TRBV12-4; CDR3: CASSFSVRGYEQYF; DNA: TGTGCCAGCAGTTTCTCCGTCAGGGGATACGAGCAGTACTTC
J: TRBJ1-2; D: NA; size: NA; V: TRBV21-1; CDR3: CASSSSRPTNYGYTF; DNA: TGTGCCAGCAGCTCGTCCAGACCCACAAACTATGGCTACACCTTC
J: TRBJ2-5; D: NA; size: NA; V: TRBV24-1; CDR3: CATSDSALETQYF; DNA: TGTGCCACCAGTGATTCGGCCTTGGAGACCCAGTACTTC
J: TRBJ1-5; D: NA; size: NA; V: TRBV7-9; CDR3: CASSLGGSWDQPQHF; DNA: TGTGCCAGCAGCTTAGGGGGGAGCTGGGATCAGCCCCAGCATTTT
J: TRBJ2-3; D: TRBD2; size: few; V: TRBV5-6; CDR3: CASRTSGRGTDTQYF; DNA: TGTGCCAGCAGGACTAGCGGGAGGGGCACAGATACGCAGTATTTT
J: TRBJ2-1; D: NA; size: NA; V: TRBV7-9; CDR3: CASSPTSTRNEQFF; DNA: TGTGCCAGCTCCCCCACTAGCACGAGAAATGAGCAGTTCTTC
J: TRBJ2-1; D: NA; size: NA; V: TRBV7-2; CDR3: CASSSGGSNEQFF; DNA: TGTGCCAGCAGCTCTGGAGGATCAAATGAGCAGTTCTTC
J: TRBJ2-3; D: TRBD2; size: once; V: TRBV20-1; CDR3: CSAPRGGGWGTDTQYF; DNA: TGCAGTGCTCCTCGGGGGGGAGGATGGGGCACAGATACGCAGTATTTT
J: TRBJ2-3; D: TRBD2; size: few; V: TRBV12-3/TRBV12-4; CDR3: CASTHSGRGVDTQYF; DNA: TGTGCCAGCACCCATAGCGGGAGGGGTGTAGATACGCAGTATTTT
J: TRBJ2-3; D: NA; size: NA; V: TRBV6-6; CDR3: CASMSYSSTDTQYF; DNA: TGTGCCAGCATGTCATACAGTAGCACAGATACGCAGTATTTT
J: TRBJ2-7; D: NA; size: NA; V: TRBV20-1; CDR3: CSARDRRGAYEQYF; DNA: TGCAGTGCTAGGGACAGGCGGGGGGCCTACGAGCAGTACTTC
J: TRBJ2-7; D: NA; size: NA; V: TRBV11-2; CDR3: CASSDERRANPEQYF; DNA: TGTGCCAGCAGCGACGAAAGGAGGGCGAACCCCGAGCAGTACTTC
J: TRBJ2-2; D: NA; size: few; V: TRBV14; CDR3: CASSQRATGELFF; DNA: TGTGCCAGCAGCCAAAGAGCCACCGGGGAGCTGTTTTTT
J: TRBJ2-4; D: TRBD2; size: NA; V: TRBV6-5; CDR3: CASSYRPTGGEQYF; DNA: TGTGCCAGCAGTTACAGACCAACCGGGGGGGAGCAGTACTTC
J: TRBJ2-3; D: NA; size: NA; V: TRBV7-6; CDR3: CASSSTPIDISTDTQYF; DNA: TGTGCCAGCAGTTCAACCCCAATAGACATTTCCACAGATACGCAGTATTTT
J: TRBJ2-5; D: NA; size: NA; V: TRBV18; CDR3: CASSPGGWESETQYF; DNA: TGTGCCAGCTCACCAGGGGGCTGGGAGTCGGAGACCCAGTACTTC
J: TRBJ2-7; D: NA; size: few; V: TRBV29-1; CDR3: CSVGISRASYEQYF; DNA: TGCAGCGTTGGGATATCGCGGGCCTCCTACGAGCAGTACTTC
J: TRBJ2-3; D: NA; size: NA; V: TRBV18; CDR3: CASSLLGRGDTRYF; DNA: TGTGCCAGCTCACTTCTAGGACGGGGAGATACGCGGTATTTT
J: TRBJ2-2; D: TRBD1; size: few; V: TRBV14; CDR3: CASSQDDEGADRLFSGELFF; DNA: TGTGCCAGCAGCCAAGATGACGAGGGGGCGGACCGACTCTTTTCCGGGGAGCTGTTTTTT
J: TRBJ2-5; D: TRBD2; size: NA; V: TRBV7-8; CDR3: CASSLGAIAGGETQYF; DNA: TGTGCCAGCAGCTTAGGGGCCATAGCGGGAGGCGAGACCCAGTACTTC
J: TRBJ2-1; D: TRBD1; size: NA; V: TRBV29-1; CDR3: CSVEDPGQFGEQFF; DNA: TGCAGCGTTGAAGATCCGGGACAGTTCGGTGAGCAGTTCTTC
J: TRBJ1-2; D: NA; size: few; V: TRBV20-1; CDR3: CSARDPRNANYGYTF; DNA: TGCAGTGCTAGAGATCCCCGGAATGCTAACTATGGCTACACCTTC
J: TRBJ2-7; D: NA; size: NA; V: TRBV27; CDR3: CASSVSSSYEQYF; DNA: TGTGCCAGCAGTGTTAGTAGCTCCTACGAGCAGTACTTC
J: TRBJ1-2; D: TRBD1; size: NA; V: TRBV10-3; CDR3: CAISESMDRGRIYGYTF; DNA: TGTGCCATCAGTGAGTCGATGGACAGGGGGCGAATCTATGGCTACACCTTC
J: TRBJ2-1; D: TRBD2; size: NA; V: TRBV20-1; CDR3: CSARDPLAEVRNEQFF; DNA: TGCAGTGCTAGAGATCCCCTAGCGGAAGTTCGGAATGAGCAGTTCTTC
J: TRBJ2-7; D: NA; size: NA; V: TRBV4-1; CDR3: CASSQDSTAGPHEQYF; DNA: TGCGCCAGCAGCCAAGATAGTACAGCGGGTCCGCACGAGCAGTACTTC
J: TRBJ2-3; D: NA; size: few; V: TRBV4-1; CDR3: CASSQAIANTDTQYF; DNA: TGCGCCAGCAGCCAAGCTATAGCGAACACAGATACGCAGTATTTT
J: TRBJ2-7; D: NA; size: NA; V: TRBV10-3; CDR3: CAISGGQAGTSEQYF; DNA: TGTGCCATCAGTGGGGGTCAGGCGGGAACTAGCGAGCAGTACTTC
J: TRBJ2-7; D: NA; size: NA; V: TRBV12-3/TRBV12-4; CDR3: CASSSAARKAEQYF; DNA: TGTGCCAGCAGTTCCGCGGCGCGGAAGGCCGAGCAGTACTTC
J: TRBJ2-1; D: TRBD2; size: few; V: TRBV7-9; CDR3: CASSLDGEGRLNEQFF; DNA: TGTGCCAGCAGCTTAGATGGGGAGGGCCGGTTAAATGAGCAGTTCTTC
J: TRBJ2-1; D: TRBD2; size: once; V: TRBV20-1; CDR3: CSASGSLTSELFF; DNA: TGCAGTGCTAGTGGTTCCCTGACTAGCGAATTGTTCTTC
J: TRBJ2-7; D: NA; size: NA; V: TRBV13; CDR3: CASSLYNSRSPLREQYF; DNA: TGTGCCAGCAGCCTTTATAACTCGAGATCCCCCTTACGCGAGCAGTACTTC
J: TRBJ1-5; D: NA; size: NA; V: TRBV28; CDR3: CASSYGGMGIKPQHF; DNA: TGTGCCAGCAGCTACGGAGGGATGGGGATTAAGCCCCAGCATTTT
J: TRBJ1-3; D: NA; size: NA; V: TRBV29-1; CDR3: CSVRDGGNTIYF; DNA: TGCAGCGTAAGGGACGGAGGAAACACCATATATTTT
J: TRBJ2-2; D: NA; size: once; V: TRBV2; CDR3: CASSEAPGELFF; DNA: TGTGCCAGCAGTGAAGCTCCCGGGGAGCTGTTTTTT
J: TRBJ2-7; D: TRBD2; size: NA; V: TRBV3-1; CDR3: CASSHSSGRYEQYF; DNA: TGTGCCAGCAGCCATTCTAGCGGGAGGTACGAGCAGTACTTC
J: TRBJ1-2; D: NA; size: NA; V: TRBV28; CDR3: CASSLGLAGYTF; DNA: TGTGCCAGCAGTTTAGGACTAGCTGGCTACACCTTC
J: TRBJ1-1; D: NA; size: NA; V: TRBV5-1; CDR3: CASSPSPRTEAFF; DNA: TGCGCCAGCAGCCCCTCGCCCCGGACTGAAGCTTTCTTT
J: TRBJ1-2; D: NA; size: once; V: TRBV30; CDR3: CAWRGRRNLNYGYTF; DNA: TGTGCCTGGAGAGGCAGGAGAAATCTAAACTATGGCTACACCTTC
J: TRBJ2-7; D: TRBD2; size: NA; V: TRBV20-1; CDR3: CSCVDGGSQYEQYF; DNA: TGCAGCTGTGTAGATGGCGGGAGTCAGTACGAGCAGTACTTC
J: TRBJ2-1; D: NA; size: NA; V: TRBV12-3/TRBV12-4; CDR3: CASSRRGVRFF; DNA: TGTGCCAGCAGCCGGAGGGGGGTTAGGTTCTTC
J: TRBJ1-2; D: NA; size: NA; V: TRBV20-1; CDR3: CSARPAATYGYTF; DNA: TGCAGTGCTAGACCCGCAGCCACCTATGGCTACACCTTC